This T cell receptor (beta chain) was profiled in a study of post-analysis software for immune sequencing data. The overall study: Relapsing-remitting, secondary progressive and progressive-relapsing multiple sclerosis courses were included.

Germline values: CDR1 MNHEY, CDR2 SVGAGI. The junction had 11 bases not matched to a gene; V was cut back by 2 bases and J by 3 bases. The CDR3 is made up of 18 amino acids. This clonotype has only a few counts. The antigen is unknown. Included in the TCR beta cDNA libraries were unique molecular identifiers. Input amounts of roughly 0.85 to 11 million T cells were used. These gave roughly 0.5 million cDNA molecules, so each molecule approximated one T cell. A single record per CDR3 protein comes from TCRdb applying MiXCR to the PCR reads. The data show roughly 570,000 distinct CDR3 sequences, with approximately 31% seen just once and around 5.9% held by the top ten. Study findings and constraints: Clustering by F measure revealed strong co-clustering among samples prepared together in one batch. Five or six TRBV segments, TRBV5-6, TRBV5-1 and TRBV20-1 among them, were found more frequent in patients than controls. Compared with controls, patients showed significantly lower normalized Chao1 diversity.

Source material: blood. The TCR sequence derives from a girl between 2 and 17 years old with multiple sclerosis. This chain joins TRBV6-5 and TRBJ1-2; the match to TRBD1 covers 11 bases. The CDR3: CASSYLGQGAVGDYGYTF. The CDR3 DNA follows: TGTGCCAGCAGTTACCTCGGACAGGGGGCTGTAGGCGACTATGGCTACACCTTC.